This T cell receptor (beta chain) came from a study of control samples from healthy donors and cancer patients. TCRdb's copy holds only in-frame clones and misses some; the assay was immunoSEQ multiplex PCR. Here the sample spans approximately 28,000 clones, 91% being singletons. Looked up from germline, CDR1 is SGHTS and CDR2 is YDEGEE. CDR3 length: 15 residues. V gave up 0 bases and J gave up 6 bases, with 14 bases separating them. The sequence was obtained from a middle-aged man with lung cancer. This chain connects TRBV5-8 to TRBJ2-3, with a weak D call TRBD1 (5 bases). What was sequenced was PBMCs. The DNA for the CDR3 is TGTGCCAGCAGCTTGGTGGGGCCCACGGAGGATACGCAGTATTTT. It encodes CASSLVGPTEDTQYF.